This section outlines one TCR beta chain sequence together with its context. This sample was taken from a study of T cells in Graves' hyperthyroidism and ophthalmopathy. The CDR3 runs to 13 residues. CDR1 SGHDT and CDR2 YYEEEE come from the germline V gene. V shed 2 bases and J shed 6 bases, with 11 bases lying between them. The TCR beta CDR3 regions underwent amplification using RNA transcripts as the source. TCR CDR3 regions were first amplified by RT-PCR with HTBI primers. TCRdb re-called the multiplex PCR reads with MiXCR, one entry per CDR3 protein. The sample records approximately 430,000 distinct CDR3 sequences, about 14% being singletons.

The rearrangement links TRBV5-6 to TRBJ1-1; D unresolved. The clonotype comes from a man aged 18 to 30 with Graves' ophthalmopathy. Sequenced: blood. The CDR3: CASSFGIPAEAFF. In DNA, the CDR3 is TGTGCCAGCAGCTTTGGGATACCTGCTGAAGCTTTCTTT.